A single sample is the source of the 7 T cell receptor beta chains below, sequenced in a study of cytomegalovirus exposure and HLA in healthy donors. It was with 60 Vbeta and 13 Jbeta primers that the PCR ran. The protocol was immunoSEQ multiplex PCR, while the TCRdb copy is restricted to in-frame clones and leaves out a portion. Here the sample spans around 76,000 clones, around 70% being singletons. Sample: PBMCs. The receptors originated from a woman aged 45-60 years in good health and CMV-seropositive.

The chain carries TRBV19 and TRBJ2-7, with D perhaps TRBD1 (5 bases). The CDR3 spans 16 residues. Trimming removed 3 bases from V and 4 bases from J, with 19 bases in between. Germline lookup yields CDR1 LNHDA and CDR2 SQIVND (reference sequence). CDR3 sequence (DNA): TGTGCCAGTAGTATCGCTGGGCCAGGGCTTCCTTACGAGCAGTACTTC. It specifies CASSIAGPGLPYEQYF.

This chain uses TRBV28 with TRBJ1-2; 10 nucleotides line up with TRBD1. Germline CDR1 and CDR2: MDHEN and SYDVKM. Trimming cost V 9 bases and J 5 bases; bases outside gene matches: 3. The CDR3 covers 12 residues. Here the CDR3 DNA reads TGTGCCAGTGGGGACAGGGGTTATGGCTACACCTTC. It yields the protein CASGDRGYGYTF.

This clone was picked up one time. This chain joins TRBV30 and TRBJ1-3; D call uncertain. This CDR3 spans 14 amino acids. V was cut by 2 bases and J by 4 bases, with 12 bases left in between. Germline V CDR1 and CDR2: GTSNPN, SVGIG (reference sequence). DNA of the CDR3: TGTGCCTGGAGTCCCGGGAACTACGGAAACACCATATATTTT. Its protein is CAWSPGNYGNTIYF. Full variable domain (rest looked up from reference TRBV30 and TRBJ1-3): SQTIHQWPATLVQPVGSPLSLECTVEGTSNPNLYWYRQAAGRGLQLLFYSVGIGQISSEVPQNLSASRPQDRQFILSSKKLLLSDSGFYLCAWSPGNYGNTIYFGEGSWLTVV.

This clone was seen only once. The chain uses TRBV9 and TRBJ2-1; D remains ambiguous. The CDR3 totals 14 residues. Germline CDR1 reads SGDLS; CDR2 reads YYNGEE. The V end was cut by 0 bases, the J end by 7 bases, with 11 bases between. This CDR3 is CASSVGVDENEQFF. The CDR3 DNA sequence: TGTGCCAGCAGCGTAGGAGTAGATGAAAATGAGCAGTTCTTC. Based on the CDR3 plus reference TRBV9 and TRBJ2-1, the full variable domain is DSGVTQTPKHLITATGQRVTLRCSPRSGDLSVYWYQQSLDQGLQFLIQYYNGEERAKGNILERFSAQQFPDLHSELNLSSLELGDSALYFCASSVGVDENEQFFGPGTRLTVL.

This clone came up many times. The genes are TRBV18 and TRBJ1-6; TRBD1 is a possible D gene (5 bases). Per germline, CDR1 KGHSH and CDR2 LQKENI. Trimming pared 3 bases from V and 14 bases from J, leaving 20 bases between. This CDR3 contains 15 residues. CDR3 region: CASSPKDEGVGTLHF. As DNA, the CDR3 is TGTGCCAGCTCACCGAAGGATGAAGGGGTGGGGACCCTCCACTTT.

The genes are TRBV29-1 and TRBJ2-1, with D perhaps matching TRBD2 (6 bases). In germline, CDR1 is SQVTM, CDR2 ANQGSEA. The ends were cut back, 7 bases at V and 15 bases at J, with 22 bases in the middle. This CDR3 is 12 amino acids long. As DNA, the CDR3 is TGCAGCGCCGGGGAAGGACCCGGAGGGGCGTTCTTC. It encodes CSAGEGPGGAFF.

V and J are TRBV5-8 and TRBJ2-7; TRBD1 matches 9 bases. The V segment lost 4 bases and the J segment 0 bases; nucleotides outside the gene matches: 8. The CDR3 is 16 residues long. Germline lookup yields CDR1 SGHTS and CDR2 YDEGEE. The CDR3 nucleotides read TGTGCCAGCAGCCACGGTCCGGACAGGGGCTCCTACGAGCAGTACTTC. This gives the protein CASSHGPDRGSYEQYF.